The clone carrying this T cell receptor (beta chain) was seen a few times. What it binds is unknown. These data come from a study of T-cell memory formation after mild COVID-19. TCRdb processed the 5' RACE reads anew with MiXCR; each CDR3 protein has one entry. The sample has roughly 400,000 distinct CDR3 sequences, roughly 26% seen once; the top ten hold around 8.1%. V was clipped by 1 base and J by 3 bases; unmatched bases: 2. The CDR3 has 14 residues. Germline V lookup: CDR1 MGHRA, CDR2 YSYEKL. Study results and caveats: Mainly in CM and EM were contracting CD4+ clones; CD8+ were in EMRA.

Material: PBMCs or a T cell subset sorted from them (not recorded which). This sequence joins TRBV4-1 and TRBJ2-5; 7 bases align to TRBD1. This sequence was found in an adult woman who had mild COVID-19 (a few samples of this study predate the infection). Cell type and time point are not known. CDR3 sequence (DNA): TGCGCCAGCAGCCAAGGAGGGACAGAAGAGACCCAGTACTTC. This encodes CASSQGGTEETQYF.